This T cell receptor beta chain was found in a study of blood T cells in healthy people across ages. Findings of the study overall: The donors' CMV status was not determined, possibly confounding changes in expanded clonotypes.

Worth noting for this clonotype: Its antigen remains unidentified.

Each donor had approximately 10 milliliters of peripheral blood drawn. PBMCs were isolated at a quantity of at least 6 million per sample. V dropped 5 bases and J dropped 5; count of bases not matched to a gene: 6. Germline assignment: CDR1 SGHNT and CDR2 YENEEA. The CDR3 has 16 amino acids. A second roughly 7 to 12 cycle PCR used barcoded and J-beta primers. TCRdb processed the 5' RACE reads anew with MiXCR; each CDR3 protein has one entry. The profile shows fewer than 900,000 distinct CDR3 sequences, approximately 43% of them singletons. This chain uses TRBV11-3 with TRBJ2-1; 13 bases fit TRBD2. The sequencing input was blood. This clonotype was obtained from a woman aged 55-69 years in good health. The DNA for the CDR3 is TGTGCCAGCAGCAAAGGGACTAGCGGGATCAACAATGAGCAGTTCTTC. Translated, it gives CASSKGTSGINNEQFF.